These 14 T cell receptor beta chains were sequenced from one sample in a study of human T cells and chemical hapten exposure (dated by TCRdb to 2020 to 2023). The protocol used for the library was RACE. These reads were obtained on a NextSeq 500. The public reads were reprocessed in TCRdb via fastp at Q25 and MiXCR, keeping in-frame beta chains. Under each unique CDR3 protein, matching rows form one entry showing the most common genes and DNA. The sample table contains about 180,000 distinct CDR3 sequences; only one count was recorded for approximately 29% of them. The ten largest clones take up under 3% of the sample. The sample's time point, from its label and the paper: pre-sensitization, week 0. This specimen's treatment or condition label, per the study, means: therapeutic diphenylcyclopropenone sensitization with weekly scalp DPC. The specimen was whole blood, collected in connection with sensitization to the hapten diphenylcyclopropenone (DPC). These receptor sequences come from a woman younger than 45 with alopecia areata. Some clones in this sample may be carry-over from other donors' samples.

V gene TRBV20-1 combines with J gene TRBJ2-5; 7 nucleotides agree with TRBD2. The CDR3 is 14 residues long. V shed 4 bases and J 2 bases; nucleotides not matched to a gene: 7. Germline values: CDR1 DFQATT, CDR2 SNEGSKA (reference sequence). The DNA for the CDR3 is TGCAGTGCTACTGAACCAGCGGGGCAAGAGACCCAGTACTTC. As protein: CSATEPAGQETQYF.

This clonotype was found once. CDR3 coding DNA: TGCAGTGCTACGGGGGGGCGATATGAGCAGTTCTTC. It codes for CSATGGRYEQFF. V and J are TRBV20-1 and TRBJ2-1; 8 positions match TRBD2. The ends lost 4 bases at V and 8 bases at J; junction bases unmatched: 4. Germline CDR1 reads DFQATT; CDR2 reads SNEGSKA (reference sequence). The CDR3 covers 12 residues.

This clonotype appeared a few times. This chain links TRBV7-3 with TRBJ2-2; weak D call: TRBD2 (5 bases). Germline CDR1 is SGHTA and CDR2 is FQGTGA. The V end lost 2 bases, the J end lost 2 bases, and 9 bases lay between the germline ends. The CDR3 covers 15 residues. The CDR3 DNA is TGTGCCAGCAGCTTATTAGGGAGTAACACCGGGGAGCTGTTTTTT. Translating gives CASSLLGSNTGELFF.

The genes are TRBV29-1 and TRBJ2-5; TRBD2 matches 9 bases. This CDR3 has 15 amino acids. With V trimmed by 1 base and J by 3 bases, 6 bases remained unmatched. Germline V gene sequence: CDR1 SQVTM, CDR2 ANQGSEA. The CDR3 protein is CSVEAGTSRKETQYF. The CDR3 DNA reads as TGCAGCGTTGAAGCTGGGACTAGCAGAAAAGAGACCCAGTACTTC.

This clonotype was seen repeatedly, ten times or more. The chain combines TRBV20-1 with TRBJ1-5; TRBD1 might be the D (5 bases). Germline CDR1 DFQATT, CDR2 SNEGSKA (reference sequence). The CDR3 loop spans 17 amino acids. V lost 3 bases, J lost 2 bases, and 20 bases lay in between. The chain's CDR3 is CSASSGWRGGGNQPQHF. CDR3 sequence (DNA): TGCAGTGCTAGCTCGGGGTGGAGGGGAGGGGGCAATCAGCCCCAGCATTTT.

This clonotype turned up a few times. This rearrangement joins TRBV7-2 to TRBJ2-7; TRBD1 matches 8 bases. CDR3 size: 14 residues. Germline CDR1 and CDR2: SGHTA and FQGNSA. Trimming cost V 4 bases and J 7 bases; bases outside gene matches: 9. CDR3 sequence (DNA): TGTGCCAGCAGCTCGCGCACAGGGGGTCGGGAGCAGTACTTC. It specifies CASSSRTGGREQYF.

This clonotype was observed a few times. This chain uses TRBV18 with TRBJ1-5, with 8 bases that match TRBD1. J lost 3 bases, V lost 6 bases, and 10 bases had no gene match. Germline V gene lookup returns CDR1 KGHSH and CDR2 LQKENI. CDR3 size: 16 residues. Here the CDR3 reads CASSRFSDRVNQPQHF. CDR3 DNA sequence: TGTGCCAGCTCTCGATTTTCGGACAGGGTCAATCAGCCCCAGCATTTT.

In this sample, this clonotype turned up a few times. The V call is TRBV4-3, the J call TRBJ2-1; possibly TRBD1 or TRBD2 for D (7 bases each). The germline gives CDR1 LGHNA, CDR2 YSLEER. V was pared by 4 bases and J by 8 bases, with 12 bases between. CDR3 length: 13 amino acids. Here the CDR3 DNA reads TGCGCCAGCAGCCCAGGGGGGGCGGATGAGCAGTTCTTC. This translates into CASSPGGADEQFF.

CDR3 amino acids: CASSKASGTEFEKLFF. CDR3 DNA: TGTGCCAGCAGCAAAGCGAGCGGGACGGAATTTGAAAAACTGTTTTTT. The V and J genes are TRBV21-1 and TRBJ1-4. TRBV21-1 is termed a pseudogene. The CDR3 is 16 residues long.

The chain carries TRBV7-9 and TRBJ1-5; D is undetermined. Germline CDR1 reads SEHNR; CDR2 reads FQNEAQ (reference sequence). V was trimmed by 8 bases and J by 5 bases, leaving 10 bases between them. This CDR3 has 12 amino acids. CDR3 sequence: CASSPGYQPQHF. In DNA form, the CDR3 reads TGTGCCAGCTCTCCGGGGTATCAGCCCCAGCATTTT.

CDR3 loop: CASSLFSGGIYNEQFF. CDR3 DNA sequence: TGTGCCAGCAGCTTATTCTCGGGAGGGATCTACAATGAGCAGTTCTTC. The V and J genes are TRBV7-3 and TRBJ2-1; 8 bases map to TRBD2. The CDR3 has 16 residues. The ends lost 2 bases at V and 3 bases at J; junction bases unmatched: 6. Germline loops: CDR1 SGHTA, CDR2 FQGTGA.

The chain carries TRBV4-1 and TRBJ1-5; D unresolved. V dropped 1 base and J dropped 6 bases, with 10 bases sitting between them. Germline V lookup: CDR1 MGHRA, CDR2 YSYEKL. CDR3 length equals 14 residues. CDR3 residues: CASSQGTPVQPQHF. The CDR3 bases are TGCGCCAGCAGCCAAGGGACCCCCGTTCAGCCCCAGCATTTT.

This clonotype has only a few counts. V and J are TRBV5-5 and TRBJ2-2; the D is unclear. This CDR3 has 13 amino acids. CDR1 is SGHKS and CDR2 is YYEKEE in the germline V gene (reference sequence). Trimming took off 4 bases at V and 5 bases at J, with 9 bases between the two ends. In DNA form, the CDR3 reads TGTGCCAGCAGCCTGGTCTGGACCGGGGAGCTGTTTTTT. It is translated as CASSLVWTGELFF.

This chain links TRBV12-3 or TRBV12-4 with TRBJ2-7; perhaps D is TRBD1 or TRBD2 (5 bases each). Trimming shortened V by 5 bases and J by 0 bases, and 14 bases separated the two germline ends. The CDR3 totals 15 residues. CDR3 sequence: CASSQAGTSSYEQYF. Written as DNA, the CDR3 is TGTGCCAGCAGTCAGGCCGGGACCAGCTCCTACGAGCAGTACTTC.